Each of the 27 T cell receptor beta chains below was sequenced from the same sample in a study of blood T cells in healthy people across ages. A J-beta primer mix and a sample-barcoded 5' primer were used in a second PCR of roughly 6 to 11 cycles. TCRdb recomputed calls from the 5' RACE reads with MiXCR, one row per CDR3 protein. The sample lists 1.4 million to 1.5 million distinct CDR3 sequences; approximately 40% were seen once. Material: blood. The receptors derive from a woman aged 18-35 years in good health.

This clonotype was seen just once. V is TRBV12-3 or TRBV12-4 and J is TRBJ2-2; TRBD1 might be the D (6 bases). The CDR3 covers 15 residues. V was pared by 5 bases and J by 3 bases, with 13 bases between. DNA for the CDR3: TGTGCCAGCAGTCCGCAAACAGGGTACACCGGGGAGCTGTTTTTT. It specifies CASSPQTGYTGELFF.

This clonotype was seen only once. One end of the junction does not line up with germline, which may come from a read error. The V and J genes are TRBV5-1 and TRBJ1-2; D is unresolved. Germline CDR1 and CDR2: SGHRS and YFSETQ. This CDR3 has 12 residues. The CDR3 DNA reads TGCGCCAGCAGCGCCTCCAACTATGGCTGCACCTTC. Protein product: CASSASNYGCTF.

This clonotype was counted between two and nine times. The CDR3: CASSLEYTGELFF. CDR3 in DNA: TGTGCCAGCAGCTTAGAGTACACCGGGGAGCTGTTTTTT. The V gene is TRBV7-9, the J gene TRBJ2-2; D unclear. The CDR3 loop spans 13 amino acids. Per the germline V gene, CDR1 is SEHNR and CDR2 is FQNEAQ (reference sequence). V was shortened by 1 base and J by 3 bases, with 3 bases between the two germline ends.

A word on this clonotype: A much more abundant neighbour one base away suggests this may be a read error. This sequence joins TRBV5-1 and TRBJ1-3; no clear D. CDR1 and CDR2 (germline): SGHRS, YFSETQ. Trimming removed 5 bases from V and 0 bases from J, with 9 bases in between. The length of the CDR3 is 14 residues. The CDR3 DNA reads as TGCGCCAGCAGGCCCTACAGCTCTGGAAACACCATATATTTT. As protein: CASRPYSSGNTIYF.

CDR3 protein: CASSPGRATSGANVLTF. The CDR3, as DNA: TGTGCCAGCTCACCGGGCAGGGCAACCTCTGGGGCCAACGTCCTGACTTTC. V is TRBV18 and J is TRBJ2-6; TRBD1 is a possible D gene (5 bases). The CDR3 consists of 17 residues. V gave up 3 bases and J gave up 0 bases, with 12 bases separating them. Germline V gene sequence: CDR1 KGHSH, CDR2 LQKENI.

This clonotype occurred a few times. The J gene is TRBJ1-2, the V gene TRBV2, with D tentatively TRBD1 (5 bases). CDR1 is SNHLY and CDR2 is FYNNEI in the germline V gene. The CDR3 is 14 residues long. Trimming left V 6 bases short and J 3 bases short, with 14 bases between. The CDR3 bases are TGTGCCAGCAGGGTGAGGGGACTCGACTATGGCTACACCTTC. Its protein is CASRVRGLDYGYTF.

The genes are TRBV6-6 and TRBJ2-7, with 14 bases lining up with TRBD2. V shed 8 bases and J 3 bases; nucleotides not matched to a gene: 9. The CDR3 loop spans 16 amino acids. CDR1 and CDR2 from the germline V gene are MNHNY and SVGAGI (reference sequence). This CDR3 is CASLGTSGSTIYEQYF. CDR3 in DNA: TGTGCCAGCCTCGGGACTAGCGGGAGCACTATCTACGAGCAGTACTTC.

This clonotype came up a few times. The chain has TRBV12-3 or TRBV12-4 and TRBJ2-3, with TRBD2 as a possible D gene (6 bases). The length of the CDR3 is 12 residues. Trimming shortened V by 5 bases and J by 10 bases, and 13 bases separated the two germline ends. In DNA form, the CDR3 reads TGTGCCAGCAGTCGACTAGTATGGGCGCAGTATTTT. This codes for CASSRLVWAQYF.

This clonotype was detected a few times. CDR3 protein: CASSESGRRNYGYTF. CDR3 sequence (DNA): TGTGCCAGCAGTGAATCCGGCAGGCGTAACTATGGCTACACCTTC. The chain links TRBV25-1 to TRBJ1-2; D unresolved. Germline V gives CDR1 MGHDK, CDR2 SYGVNS. The CDR3 totals 15 residues. V was shortened by 1 base and J by 1 base, with 10 bases between the two germline ends.

As to this clonotype: The junction departs from germline at one end; a sequencing error may be responsible. V and J are TRBV12-3 or TRBV12-4 and TRBJ2-3, with D hard to call. The CDR3 length is 13 residues. CDR3 nucleotides: TGTGCCAGCATCCTTTGGGCTTCAGATTCGCAGTATTTT. Translating gives CASILWASDSQYF.

This chain uses TRBV7-9 with TRBJ1-1, with 10 bases fitting TRBD1. This CDR3 spans 15 amino acids. CDR1 SEHNR and CDR2 FQNEAQ come from the germline V gene (reference sequence). V lost 3 bases, J lost 3 bases, and 4 bases stayed unmatched. The CDR3 DNA follows: TGTGCCAGCAGCTTTAGACAGGGGGCAGACACTGAAGCTTTCTTT. This codes for CASSFRQGADTEAFF.

This clonotype was recorded a few times. The genes are TRBV27 and TRBJ2-7; D perhaps matches TRBD1 (5 bases). There are 14 residues in the CDR3. Trimming removed 5 bases from V and 3 bases from J, with 14 bases in between. CDR1 and CDR2 (germline): MNHEY, SMNVEV (reference sequence). The CDR3 nucleotides read TGTGCCAGCAGTAATGTAGGGGTGGACTACGAGCAGTACTTC. Translating gives CASSNVGVDYEQYF.

This clonotype was seen a few times. The chain has TRBV15 and TRBJ1-5; 8 nucleotides line up with TRBD1. This CDR3 region has 14 residues. V gave up 5 bases and J gave up 6 bases; unmatched junction bases: 6. Germline CDR1 is LNHNV and CDR2 is YYDKDF (reference sequence). Here the CDR3 reads CATSGGTGGQPQHF. CDR3 coding DNA: TGTGCCACCAGCGGTGGGACAGGCGGTCAGCCCCAGCATTTT.

Here the CDR3 reads CSARTFPSSYNEQFF. CDR3 DNA sequence: TGCAGTGCCAGGACTTTCCCCAGCTCCTACAATGAGCAGTTCTTC. The chain combines TRBV20-1 with TRBJ2-1; D might be TRBD2 (5 bases). Trimming stripped 6 bases from V and 0 bases from J, with 15 bases between. The CDR3 totals 15 residues. Germline V gene data show CDR1 as DFQATT and CDR2 as SNEGSKA (reference sequence).

The chain joins TRBV12-3 or TRBV12-4 to TRBJ2-3; 11 nucleotides agree with TRBD2. The CDR3 runs 14 residues. The ends lost 4 bases at V and 9 bases at J; junction bases unmatched: 6. CDR3 bases: TGTGCCAGCAGTTATAGCGGGGGGGCCTTAACGCAGTATTTT. It yields the protein CASSYSGGALTQYF.

For this clonotype: Its ends do not fully match the called genes, so a read error is possible. The chain employs TRBV12-3 or TRBV12-4 and TRBJ1-5; D gene unclear. This CDR3 contains 12 residues. CDR3 sequence (DNA): TGTGCCAGCAGTTCGGGAGGTCAGCCCCAGAATTTT. Translation: CASSSGGQPQNF.

Only a few counts were recorded for this clonotype. The V gene is TRBV20-1, the J gene TRBJ2-7; D possibly corresponds to TRBD2 (5 bases). This CDR3 region has 14 residues. Per the germline V gene, CDR1 is DFQATT and CDR2 is SNEGSKA (reference sequence). Deletions cut 2 bases from V and 2 bases from J, with 13 bases between. The CDR3: CSARSPAAPYEQYF. For the CDR3, the DNA is TGCAGTGCTAGAAGCCCAGCGGCCCCCTACGAGCAGTACTTC.

The chain has TRBV3-1 and TRBJ1-2; perhaps TRBD1 as D (5 bases). This CDR3 is 15 amino acids long. V lost 4 bases to trimming and J lost 10 bases, with 22 bases between them. The germline V gene encodes CDR1 LGHDT and CDR2 YNNKEL (reference sequence). The CDR3 nucleotides are TGTGCCAGCAGCCTTAGCCGCTCCGGACAAGCGATCTACACCTTC. As protein: CASSLSRSGQAIYTF. Variable domain in full (rest from reference TRBV3-1 and TRBJ1-2): DTAVSQTPKYLVTQMGNDKSIKCEQNLGHDTMYWYKQDSKKFLKIMFSYNNKELIINETVPNRFSPKSPDKAHLNLHINSLELGDSAVYFCASSLSRSGQAIYTFGSGTRLTVV.

The rearrangement uses TRBV6-2 or TRBV6-3 and TRBJ2-1, with D possibly being TRBD2 (5 bases). Trimming took 5 bases from V and 9 from J, leaving 14 bases between them. Germline V gives CDR1 MNHEY, CDR2 SVGEGT. The CDR3 spans 13 residues. CDR3 nucleotide sequence: TGTGCCAGCAGTGACTTGACTAATGGTGAGCAGTTCTTC. Encoded protein: CASSDLTNGEQFF.

This clonotype appeared a single time. The chain uses TRBV5-1 and TRBJ1-5, with a weak D call TRBD1 (6 bases). Trimming cost V 4 bases and J 6 bases, with 17 bases left between them. Germline V lookup: CDR1 SGHRS, CDR2 YFSETQ. This CDR3 spans 15 amino acids. CDR3 sequence (DNA): TGCGCCAGCAGCCCCGGACAGTCCGAGAGTCAGCCCCAGCATTTT. Residues: CASSPGQSESQPQHF. Drawing the rest from reference TRBV5-1 and TRBJ1-5, the complete variable domain is KAGVTQTPRYLIKTRGQQVTLSCSPISGHRSVSWYQQTPGQGLQFLFEYFSETQRNKGNFPGRFSGRQFSNSRSEMNVSTLELGDSALYLCASSPGQSESQPQHFGDGTRLSIL.

This clonotype has only a few counts. The chain employs TRBV5-1 and TRBJ2-2; TRBD1 matches at 8 bases. The J segment lost 6 bases and the V segment lost 4 bases, leaving 8 bases of the junction unmatched. Per the germline V gene, CDR1 is SGHRS and CDR2 is YFSETQ. The CDR3 covers 15 residues. The CDR3 bases are TGCGCCAGCAGCGCAGGGGGCCCAACCCCCGGGGAGCTGTTTTTT. It encodes CASSAGGPTPGELFF.

The CDR3 protein is CASSQVAGDSSSYEQYF. CDR3 coding DNA: TGCGCCAGCAGCCAAGTGGCGGGGGACAGCTCATCCTACGAGCAGTACTTC. The V and J genes are TRBV4-1 and TRBJ2-7, with D perhaps matching TRBD1 or TRBD2 (7 bases each). The CDR3 loop spans 17 amino acids. The V gene lost 1 base and the J gene lost 1 base, with 17 bases spanning the gap. Per the germline V gene, CDR1 is MGHRA and CDR2 is YSYEKL.

This clonotype has just a few counts. This chain joins TRBV21-1 and TRBJ2-7; the D call in the table, TRBD1, was not verified against the DNA. TRBV21-1 is classified as a pseudogene. This CDR3 has 15 amino acids. CDR3 nucleotides: TGTGCCAGCAGCCCCCGTTCTGGGGCCAACTACGAGCAGTACTTC. Protein: CASSPRSGANYEQYF.

The gene calls are TRBV28 and TRBJ2-3, with 7 nucleotides matching TRBD2. The CDR3 loop spans 18 amino acids. Germline V gene sequence: CDR1 MDHEN, CDR2 SYDVKM. Trimming took 6 bases from V and 1 from J; bases not matched to a gene: 16. Written as DNA, the CDR3 is TGTGCCAGCAGAAACGGCCCCCGTCTAGCGGATGGCACAGATACGCAGTATTTT. As protein: CASRNGPRLADGTDTQYF.

The chain carries TRBV29-1 and TRBJ2-7; maybe TRBD2 (7 bases). The CDR3 extends over 15 amino acids. The germline V and J ends were trimmed by 5 bases and 0 bases, with 17 bases remaining between them. The germline gives CDR1 SQVTM, CDR2 ANQGSEA. As DNA, the CDR3 is TGCAGCGTTAAGGGGGGGGAGGTAACCTCCTACGAGCAGTACTTC. Translating it yields CSVKGGEVTSYEQYF.

The rearrangement links TRBV18 to TRBJ1-6; D is uncertain. The CDR3 runs to 16 residues. The germline CDR1 and CDR2 sequences are KGHSH and LQKENI. V was cut by 3 bases and J by 6 bases, with 15 bases left in between. As DNA, the CDR3 is TGTGCCAGCTCACCGAACGCTGGGGTGGGTAATTCACCCCTCCACTTT. This sequence encodes CASSPNAGVGNSPLHF.

The rearrangement links TRBV28 to TRBJ1-6, with TRBD1 as a possible D gene (6 bases). Trimming took 6 bases from V and 9 from J, leaving 15 bases between them. CDR1 and CDR2 from the germline V gene are MDHEN and SYDVKM. This CDR3 has 14 amino acids. CDR3 DNA sequence: TGTGCCAGCAGGCCCACGGGGGGGCTTTCACCCCTCCACTTT. Encoded protein: CASRPTGGLSPLHF.